The sequence of this T cell receptor beta chain was determined in a study of regulatory T cells in long-lasting Graves disease. Construction of the TCR beta libraries employed iRepertoire HTBI primers in conjunction with Arm-PCR of CDR3 regions. MiXCR, applied by TCRdb to the multiplex PCR reads, yields one record per CDR3 protein. The data contain almost 450,000 distinct CDR3 sequences, around 17% of them singletons. Time point defined: newly diagnosed GD, antithyroid drugs for less than 3 months. PBMC-extracted RNA yielded the TCR library. This clonotype was detected a few times. V lost 3 bases and J 5 bases, leaving 13 bases between the germline ends. Per germline, CDR1 SGHNT and CDR2 YENEEA. The CDR3 covers 15 residues. These data are also associated with another study on T cells in Graves' hyperthyroidism and ophthalmopathy. That study reports: In patients aged 18 to 65, hyperthyroidism was newly diagnosed, with duration under 2 months. First-round RT-PCR targeting the TCR CDR3 was performed with the HTBI primer set.

The sequenced sample was peripheral blood mononuclear cells (PBMCs), obtained at new diagnosis, from a patient treated with antithyroid drugs. The chain is built from TRBV11-3 and TRBJ2-2, with no clear D. This clonotype originated in a woman aged 25 to 39 with Graves disease. The CDR3 reads CASSFSGGTTGELFF. The CDR3 nucleotides read TGTGCCAGCAGCTTTTCCGGCGGAACAACCGGGGAGCTGTTTTTT. Based on the CDR3 plus reference TRBV11-3 and TRBJ2-2, the full variable domain is EAGVVQSPRYKIIEKKQPVAFWCNPISGHNTLYWYLQNLGQGPELLIRYENEEAVDDSQLPKDRFSAERLKGVDSTLKIQPAELGDSAVYLCASSFSGGTTGELFFGEGSRLTVL.